The following is a T cell receptor (beta chain) sequence with its context. Its antigen is still unknown. Within one base of it there is no much larger clone, and no base qualities were kept. The immunoSEQ Assay, a bias-controlled multiplex PCR, was used to amplify TCRbeta CDR3 regions from genomic DNA. Processing in the source paper ran as follows. Within the assay, amplification of reference gene primers was used to estimate how many nucleated cells each sample contained. To quantify the absolute abundance of each unique TCRbeta CDR3 rearrangement, sequence reads were collapsed and filtered. For each sample, productive Simpson clonality was calculated as the square root of Simpson's diversity index across productive rearrangements. The table comes from immuneACCESS by way of TCRdb, which keeps in-frame sequences with V and J called. Part of the clones is missing from these tables; in studies checked, under half for an unresolved V gene and the rest for unknown reasons. That table furnishes V, J and clone size, whereas the DNA furnished D and trimming. Recorded for this sample are about 250,000 clones; around 90% of them occurred a single time. The ten largest make up roughly 0.92% of the sample.

Another Seattle source contributed samples from volunteer blood donors who had recovered from COVID-19. Whole blood was collected in K2EDTA tubes by collaborating institutions according to the institutions' own protocols. Collaborator samples were shipped for TCRbeta analysis as frozen whole blood, isolated PBMCs, or DNA extracted from either sample type. This specimen comes from a study of blood T cell repertoires in COVID-19 (dated by TCRdb to 2019 to 2021). Broadly, across the study: Samples from collaborators originated in the United States, Italy and Spain and spanned both the acute and convalescent phases of COVID-19. Samples were obtained from the ongoing ImmuneRACE study (first 160 participants) and from about 1,300 subjects provided by 6 global collaborators. Sample metadata almost always included a de-identified subject ID, COVID-19 status, age in years and sex. The repertoires were released in a freely available public database meant as a resource for research on the immune response to SARS-CoV-2. Where available, HLA class I and class II types were taken from metadata supplied by the sample provider and were not determined by assay-based typing. The prospective study material was composed of cDNA or gDNA derived from T cells, B-cell-depleted T cells, or PBMCs. Subjects who had been exposed to COVID-19, were actively infected with it, or had recovered from it provided the deeply sampled blood TCRbeta repertoires that made up the dataset. The paper as a whole reports these results and caveats: Clinical and demographic metadata were provided uncurated, with the amount varying by source and participant.

The germline V end is reduced by 2 bases and the J end by 7 bases; junction bases left unmatched: 5. The CDR3 spans 15 residues, from the cysteine through the phenylalanine. CDR3 DNA is the only sequence kept; it has 45 bases, read in frame from the first base. The germline V gene yields ENHRY for CDR1 and SYGVKD for CDR2. Sequencing was performed on peripheral blood. The origin of this receptor is a woman between 40 and 55 years old who had recovered from COVID-19. Recombination linked TRBV10-3 to TRBJ1-6; the junction holds 7 bases that match TRBD1. The bases are TGTGCCATCAGTGAGGCGGGACAGATAAATTCACCCCTCCACTTT. Translated, this is CAISEAGQINSPLHF.